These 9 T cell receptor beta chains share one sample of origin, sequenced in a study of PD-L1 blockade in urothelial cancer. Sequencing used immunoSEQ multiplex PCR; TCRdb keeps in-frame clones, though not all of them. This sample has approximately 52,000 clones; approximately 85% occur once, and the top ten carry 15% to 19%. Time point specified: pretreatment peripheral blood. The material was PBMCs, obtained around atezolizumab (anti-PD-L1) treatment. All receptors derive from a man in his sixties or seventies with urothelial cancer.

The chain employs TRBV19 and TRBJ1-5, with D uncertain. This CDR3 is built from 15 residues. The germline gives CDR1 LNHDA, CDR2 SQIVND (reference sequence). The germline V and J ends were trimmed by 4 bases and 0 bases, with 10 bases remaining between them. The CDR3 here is CASSTVHDSNQPQHF. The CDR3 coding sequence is TGTGCCAGTAGTACCGTACACGATAGCAATCAGCCCCAGCATTTT.

The CDR3 DNA reads as TGTGCCAGCAGCTTAACGAACAGCGGAGAGCAGTTCTTC. Amino acids: CASSLTNSGEQFF. The chain combines TRBV7-3 with TRBJ2-1, with a possible D match to TRBD2 (5 bases). In germline, CDR1 is SGHTA, CDR2 FQGTGA. The CDR3 length is 13 residues. V lost 0 bases and J 10 bases, leaving 10 bases between the germline ends.

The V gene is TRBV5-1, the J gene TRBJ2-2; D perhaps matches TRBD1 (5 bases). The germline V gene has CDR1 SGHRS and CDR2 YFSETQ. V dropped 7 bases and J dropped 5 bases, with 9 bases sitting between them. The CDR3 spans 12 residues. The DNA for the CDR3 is TGCGCCAGCTTAGGACATACCGGGGAGCTGTTTTTT. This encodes CASLGHTGELFF.

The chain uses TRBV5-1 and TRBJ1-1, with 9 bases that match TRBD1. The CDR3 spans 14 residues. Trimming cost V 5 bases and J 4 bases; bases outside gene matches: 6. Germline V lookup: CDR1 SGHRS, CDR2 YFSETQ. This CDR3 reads CASSTTGGGTEAFF. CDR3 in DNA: TGCGCCAGCAGTACGACAGGGGGAGGCACTGAAGCTTTCTTT.

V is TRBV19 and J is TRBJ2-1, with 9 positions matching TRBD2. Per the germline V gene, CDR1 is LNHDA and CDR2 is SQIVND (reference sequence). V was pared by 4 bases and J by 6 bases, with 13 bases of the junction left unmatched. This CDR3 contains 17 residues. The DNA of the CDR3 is TGTGCCAGTAGTACCCGACTAGCGGACCGCGTGGGCAATGAGCAGTTCTTC. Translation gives CASSTRLADRVGNEQFF.

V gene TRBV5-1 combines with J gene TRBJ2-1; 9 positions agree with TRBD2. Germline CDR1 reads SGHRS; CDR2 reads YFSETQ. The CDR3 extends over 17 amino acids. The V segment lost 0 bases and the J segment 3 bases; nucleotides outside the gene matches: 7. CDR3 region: CASSLAGAGGGYNEQFF. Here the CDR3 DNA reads TGCGCCAGCAGCTTGGCAGGAGCGGGAGGTGGCTACAATGAGCAGTTCTTC.

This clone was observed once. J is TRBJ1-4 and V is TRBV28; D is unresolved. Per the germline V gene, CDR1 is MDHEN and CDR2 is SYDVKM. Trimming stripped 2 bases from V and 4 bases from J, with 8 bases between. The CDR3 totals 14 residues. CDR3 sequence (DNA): TGTGCCAGCAGTTTAGGGAGGGTTAATGAAAAACTGTTTTTT. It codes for CASSLGRVNEKLFF.

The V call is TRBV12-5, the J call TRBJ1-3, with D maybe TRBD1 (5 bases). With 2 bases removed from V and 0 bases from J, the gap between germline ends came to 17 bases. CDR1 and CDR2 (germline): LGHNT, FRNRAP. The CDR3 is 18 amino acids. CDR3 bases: TGTGCTAGTGGTTTGACCCCGACGACAGAGACCTCTGGAAACACCATATATTTT. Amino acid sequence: CASGLTPTTETSGNTIYF. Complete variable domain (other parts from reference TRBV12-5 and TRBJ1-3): DARVTQTPRHKVTEMGQEVTMRCQPILGHNTVFWYRQTMMQGLELLAYFRNRAPLDDSGMPKDRFSAEMPDATLATLKIQPSEPRDSAVYFCASGLTPTTETSGNTIYFGEGSWLTVV.

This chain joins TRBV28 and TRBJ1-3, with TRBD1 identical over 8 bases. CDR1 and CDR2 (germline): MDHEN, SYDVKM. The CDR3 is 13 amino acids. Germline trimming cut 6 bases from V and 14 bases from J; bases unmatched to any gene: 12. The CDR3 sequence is CASSGLTGAKLYF. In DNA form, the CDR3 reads TGTGCCAGCAGCGGTCTGACAGGGGCGAAATTATATTTT.